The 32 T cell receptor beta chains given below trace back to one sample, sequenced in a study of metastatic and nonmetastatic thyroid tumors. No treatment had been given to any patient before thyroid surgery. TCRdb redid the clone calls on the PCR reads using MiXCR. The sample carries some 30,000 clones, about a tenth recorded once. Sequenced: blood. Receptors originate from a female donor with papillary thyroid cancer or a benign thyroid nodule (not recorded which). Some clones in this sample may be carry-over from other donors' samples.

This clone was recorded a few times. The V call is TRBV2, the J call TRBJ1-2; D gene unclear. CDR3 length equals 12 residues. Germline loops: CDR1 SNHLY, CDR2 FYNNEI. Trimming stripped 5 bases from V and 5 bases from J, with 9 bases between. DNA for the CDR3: TGTGCCAGCAGTCAAAGGGAGTATGGCTACACCTTC. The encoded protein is CASSQREYGYTF. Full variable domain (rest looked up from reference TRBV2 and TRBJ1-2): EPEVTQTPSHQVTQMGQEVILRCVPISNHLYFYWYRQILGQKVEFLVSFYNNEISEKSEIFDDQFSVERPDGSNFTLKIRSTKLEDSAMYFCASSQREYGYTFGSGTRLTVV.

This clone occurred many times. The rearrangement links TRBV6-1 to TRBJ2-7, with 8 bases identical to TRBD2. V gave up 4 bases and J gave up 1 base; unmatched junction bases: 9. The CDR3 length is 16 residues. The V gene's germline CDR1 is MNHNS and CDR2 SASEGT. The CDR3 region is CASSANPGGASYEQYF. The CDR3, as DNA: TGTGCCAGCAGTGCGAACCCGGGGGGGGCTTCCTACGAGCAGTACTTC.

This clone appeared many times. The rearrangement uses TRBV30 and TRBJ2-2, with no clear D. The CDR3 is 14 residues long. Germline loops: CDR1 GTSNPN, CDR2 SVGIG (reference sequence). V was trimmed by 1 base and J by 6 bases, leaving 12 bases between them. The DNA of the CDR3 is TGTGCCTGGAGTGCGACCCCCGAGGCCGGGGAGCTGTTTTTT. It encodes CAWSATPEAGELFF.

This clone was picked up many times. The CDR3 DNA reads TGTGCCAGCAGTGATTCCTCAACCCAAGAGACCCAGTACTTC. This gives the protein CASSDSSTQETQYF. This chain joins TRBV2 and TRBJ2-5; D unresolved. V was trimmed by 3 bases and J by 1 base, leaving 9 bases between them. Looked up from germline, CDR1 is SNHLY and CDR2 is FYNNEI. The CDR3 has 14 amino acids.

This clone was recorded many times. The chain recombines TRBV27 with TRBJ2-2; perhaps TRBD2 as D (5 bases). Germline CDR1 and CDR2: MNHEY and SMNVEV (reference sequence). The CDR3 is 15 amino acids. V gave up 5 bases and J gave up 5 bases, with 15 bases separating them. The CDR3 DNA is TGTGCCAGCAGTCCCCCCGGGTGGGAGACCGGGGAGCTGTTTTTT. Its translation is CASSPPGWETGELFF.

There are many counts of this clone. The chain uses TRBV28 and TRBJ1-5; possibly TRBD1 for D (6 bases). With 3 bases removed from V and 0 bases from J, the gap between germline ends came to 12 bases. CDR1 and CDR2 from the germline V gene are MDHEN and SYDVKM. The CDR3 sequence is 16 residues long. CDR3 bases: TGTGCCAGCAGTTTCGGGACACCAGATAGCAATCAGCCCCAGCATTTT. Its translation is CASSFGTPDSNQPQHF.

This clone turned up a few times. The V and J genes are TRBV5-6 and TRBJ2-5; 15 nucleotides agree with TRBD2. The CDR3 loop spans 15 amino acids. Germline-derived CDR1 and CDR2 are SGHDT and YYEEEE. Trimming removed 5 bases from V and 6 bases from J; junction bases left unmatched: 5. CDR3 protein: CASSQGTSGRKTQYF. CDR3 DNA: TGTGCCAGCAGTCAAGGGACTAGCGGGAGGAAGACCCAGTACTTC. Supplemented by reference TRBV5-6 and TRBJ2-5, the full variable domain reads DAGVTQSPTHLIKTRGQQVTLRCSPKSGHDTVSWYQQALGQGPQFIFQYYEEEERQRGNFPDRFSGHQFPNYSSELNVNALLLGDSALYLCASSQGTSGRKTQYFGPGTRLLVL.

The DNA for the CDR3 is TGTGCCACCAGTTATCCCCCCGGGGGGCCTACTAGCACAGATACGCAGTATTTT. Translation gives CATSYPPGGPTSTDTQYF. The chain has TRBV24-1 and TRBJ2-3; D might be TRBD2 (7 bases). This CDR3 region has 18 residues. Germline lookup yields CDR1 KGHDR and CDR2 SFDVKD. The V and J ends lost 6 bases and 0 bases respectively, with 21 bases between them.

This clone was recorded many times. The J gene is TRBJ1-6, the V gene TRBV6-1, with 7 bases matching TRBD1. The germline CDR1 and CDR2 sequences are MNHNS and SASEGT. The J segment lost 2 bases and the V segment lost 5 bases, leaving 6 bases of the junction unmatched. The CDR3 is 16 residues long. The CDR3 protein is CASSSLQGTYNSPLHF. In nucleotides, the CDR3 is TGTGCCAGCAGTTCCTTACAGGGGACCTATAATTCACCCCTCCACTTT.

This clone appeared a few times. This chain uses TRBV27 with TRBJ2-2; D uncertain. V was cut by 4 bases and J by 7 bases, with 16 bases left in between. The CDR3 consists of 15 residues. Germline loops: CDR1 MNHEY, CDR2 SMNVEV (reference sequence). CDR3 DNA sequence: TGTGCCAGCAGTTCCCACACAGATTATCACGGGGAGCTGTTTTTT. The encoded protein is CASSSHTDYHGELFF.

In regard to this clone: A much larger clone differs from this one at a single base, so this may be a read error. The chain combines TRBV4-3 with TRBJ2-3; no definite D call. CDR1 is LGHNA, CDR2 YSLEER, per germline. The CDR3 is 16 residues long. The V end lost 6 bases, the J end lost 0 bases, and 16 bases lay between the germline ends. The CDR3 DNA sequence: TGCGCCAGCAGTCAAAGCTGGGTATTAAGCACAGATACGCAGTATTTT. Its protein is CASSQSWVLSTDTQYF.

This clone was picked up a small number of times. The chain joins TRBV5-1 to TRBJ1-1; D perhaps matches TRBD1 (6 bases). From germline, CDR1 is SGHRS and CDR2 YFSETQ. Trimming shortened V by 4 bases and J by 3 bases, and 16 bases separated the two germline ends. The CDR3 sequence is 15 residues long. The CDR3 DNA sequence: TGCGCCAGCAGCATCTCGACAGGTATGGACACTGAAGCTTTCTTT. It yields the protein CASSISTGMDTEAFF.

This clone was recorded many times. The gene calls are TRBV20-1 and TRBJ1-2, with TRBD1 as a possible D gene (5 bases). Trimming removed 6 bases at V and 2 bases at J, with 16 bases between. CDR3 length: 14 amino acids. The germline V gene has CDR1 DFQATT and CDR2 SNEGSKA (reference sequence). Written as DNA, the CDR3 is TGCAGTGCCCTGGGGAGCCAGGGCAACTATGGCTACACCTTC. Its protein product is CSALGSQGNYGYTF.

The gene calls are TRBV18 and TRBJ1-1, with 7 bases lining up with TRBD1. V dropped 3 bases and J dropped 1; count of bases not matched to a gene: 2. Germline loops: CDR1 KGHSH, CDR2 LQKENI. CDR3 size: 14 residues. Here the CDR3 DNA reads TGTGCCAGCTCACCCCAGGGGGGGAACACTGAAGCTTTCTTT. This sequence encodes CASSPQGGNTEAFF.

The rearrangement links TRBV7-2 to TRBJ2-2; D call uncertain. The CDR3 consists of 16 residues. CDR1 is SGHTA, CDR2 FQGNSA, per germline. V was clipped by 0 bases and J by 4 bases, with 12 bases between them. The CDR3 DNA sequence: TGTGCCAGCAGCTTAGCTAGCACCTTGGGCACCGGGGAGCTGTTTTTT. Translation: CASSLASTLGTGELFF.

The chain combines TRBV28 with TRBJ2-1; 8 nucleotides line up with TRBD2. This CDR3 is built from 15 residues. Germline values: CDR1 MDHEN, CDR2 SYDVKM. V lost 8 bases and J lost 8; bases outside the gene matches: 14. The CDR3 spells CASRSGSGVVHEQFF. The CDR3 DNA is TGTGCCAGCCGCAGCGGGAGCGGGGTGGTGCATGAGCAGTTCTTC.

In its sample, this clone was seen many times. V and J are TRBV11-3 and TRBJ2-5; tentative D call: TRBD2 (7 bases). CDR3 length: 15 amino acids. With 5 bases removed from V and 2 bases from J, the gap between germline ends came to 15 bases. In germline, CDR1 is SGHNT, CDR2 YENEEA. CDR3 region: CASSQGGDGQETQYF. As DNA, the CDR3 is TGTGCCAGCAGCCAAGGGGGGGACGGACAAGAGACCCAGTACTTC.

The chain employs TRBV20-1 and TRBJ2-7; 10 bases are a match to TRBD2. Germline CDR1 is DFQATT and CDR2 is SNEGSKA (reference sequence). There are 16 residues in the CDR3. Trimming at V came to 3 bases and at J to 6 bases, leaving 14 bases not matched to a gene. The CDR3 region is CSASPPSGRGVFEQYF. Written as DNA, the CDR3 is TGCAGTGCTAGTCCCCCCAGCGGGAGGGGGGTCTTCGAGCAGTACTTC.

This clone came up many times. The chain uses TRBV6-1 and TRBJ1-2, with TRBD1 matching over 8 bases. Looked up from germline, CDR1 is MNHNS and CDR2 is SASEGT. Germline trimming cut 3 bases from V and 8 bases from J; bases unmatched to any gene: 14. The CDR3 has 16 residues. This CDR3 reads CASSETPGQAPSGYTF. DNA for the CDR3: TGTGCCAGCAGTGAGACACCGGGACAGGCGCCCTCCGGCTACACCTTC.

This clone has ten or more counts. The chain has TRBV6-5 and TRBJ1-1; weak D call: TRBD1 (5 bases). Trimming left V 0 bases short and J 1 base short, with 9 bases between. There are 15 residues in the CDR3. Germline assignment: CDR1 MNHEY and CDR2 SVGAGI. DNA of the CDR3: TGTGCCAGCAGTTACTCGGGGCCGTGGAACACTGAAGCTTTCTTT. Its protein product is CASSYSGPWNTEAFF.

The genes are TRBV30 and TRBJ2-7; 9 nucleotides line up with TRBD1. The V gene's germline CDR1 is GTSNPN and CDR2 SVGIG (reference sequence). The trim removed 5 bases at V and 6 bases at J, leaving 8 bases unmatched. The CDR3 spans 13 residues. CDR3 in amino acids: CAWDGTGKGEQYF. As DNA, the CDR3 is TGTGCCTGGGACGGGACAGGGAAGGGCGAGCAGTACTTC.

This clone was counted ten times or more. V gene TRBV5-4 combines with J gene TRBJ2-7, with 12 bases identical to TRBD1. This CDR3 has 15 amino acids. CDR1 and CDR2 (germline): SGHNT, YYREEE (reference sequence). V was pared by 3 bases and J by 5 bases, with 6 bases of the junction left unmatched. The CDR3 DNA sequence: TGTGCCAGCAGCTCCGGGACAGGGGGCTTTGACGAGCAGTACTTC. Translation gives CASSSGTGGFDEQYF. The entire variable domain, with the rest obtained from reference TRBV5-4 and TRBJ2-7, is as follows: ETGVTQSPTHLIKTRGQQVTLRCSSQSGHNTVSWYQQALGQGPQFIFQYYREEENGRGNFPPRFSGLQFPNYSSELNVNALELDDSALYLCASSSGTGGFDEQYFGPGTRLTVT.

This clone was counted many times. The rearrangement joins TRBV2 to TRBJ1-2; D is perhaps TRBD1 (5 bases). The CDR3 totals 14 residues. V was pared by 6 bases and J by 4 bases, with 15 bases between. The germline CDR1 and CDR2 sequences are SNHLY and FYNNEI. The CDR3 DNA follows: TGTGCCAGCAGGGGGGAAGGAGGGATCTATGGCTACACCTTC. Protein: CASRGEGGIYGYTF.

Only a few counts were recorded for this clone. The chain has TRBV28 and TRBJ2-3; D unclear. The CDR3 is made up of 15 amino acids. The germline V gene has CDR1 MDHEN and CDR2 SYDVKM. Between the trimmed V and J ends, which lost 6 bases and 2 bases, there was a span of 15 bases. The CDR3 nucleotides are TGTGCCAGCAGCCCCCCTAATAAGCTCACAGATACGCAGTATTTT. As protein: CASSPPNKLTDTQYF.

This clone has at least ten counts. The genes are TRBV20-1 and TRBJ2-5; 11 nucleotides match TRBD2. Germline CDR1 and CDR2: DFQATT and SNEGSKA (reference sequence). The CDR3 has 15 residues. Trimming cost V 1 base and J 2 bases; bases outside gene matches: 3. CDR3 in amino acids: CSARAGTSGQETQYF. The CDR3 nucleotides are TGCAGTGCTAGAGCCGGGACTAGCGGACAAGAGACCCAGTACTTC.

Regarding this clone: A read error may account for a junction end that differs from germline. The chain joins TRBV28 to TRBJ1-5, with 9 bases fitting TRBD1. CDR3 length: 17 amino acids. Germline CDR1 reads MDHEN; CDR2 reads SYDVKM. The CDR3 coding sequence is TGTGCCAGCAGTGGCGGACAGGGGTCGGTCAGCAATCAGCCCCGGCACTTT. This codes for CASSGGQGSVSNQPRHF.

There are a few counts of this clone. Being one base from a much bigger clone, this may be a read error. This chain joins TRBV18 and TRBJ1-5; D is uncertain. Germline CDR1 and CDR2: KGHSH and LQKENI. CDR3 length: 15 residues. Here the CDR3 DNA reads TGTGCCAGCCCACCGGGCGGCAACACATATCAGCCCCAGCATTTT. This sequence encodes CASPPGGNTYQPQHF.

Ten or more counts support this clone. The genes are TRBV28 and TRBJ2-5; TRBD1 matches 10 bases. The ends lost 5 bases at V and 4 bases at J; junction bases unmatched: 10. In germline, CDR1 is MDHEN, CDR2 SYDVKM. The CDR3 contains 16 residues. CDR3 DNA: TGTGCCAGCAGTGCACCGGGACAGGGGTCCGGAGAGACCCAGTACTTC. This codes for CASSAPGQGSGETQYF.

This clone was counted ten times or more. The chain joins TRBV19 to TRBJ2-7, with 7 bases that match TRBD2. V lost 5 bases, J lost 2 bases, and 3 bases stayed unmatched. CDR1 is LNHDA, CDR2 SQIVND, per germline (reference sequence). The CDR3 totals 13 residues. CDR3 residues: CASSLAATYEQYF. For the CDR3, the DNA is TGTGCCAGTAGTCTAGCGGCTACCTACGAGCAGTACTTC.

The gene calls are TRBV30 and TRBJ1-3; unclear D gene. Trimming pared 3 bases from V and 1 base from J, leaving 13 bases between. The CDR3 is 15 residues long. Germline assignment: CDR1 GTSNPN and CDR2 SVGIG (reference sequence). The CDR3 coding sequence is TGTGCCTGGAGGGCCGGAGAGAGATCTGGAAACACCATATATTTT. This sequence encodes CAWRAGERSGNTIYF. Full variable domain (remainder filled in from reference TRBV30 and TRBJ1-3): SQTIHQWPATLVQPVGSPLSLECTVEGTSNPNLYWYRQAAGRGLQLLFYSVGIGQISSEVPQNLSASRPQDRQFILSSKKLLLSDSGFYLCAWRAGERSGNTIYFGEGSWLTVV.

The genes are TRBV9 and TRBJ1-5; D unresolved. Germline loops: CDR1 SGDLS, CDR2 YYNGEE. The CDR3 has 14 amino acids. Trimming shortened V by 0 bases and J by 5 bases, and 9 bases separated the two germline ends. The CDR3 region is CASSVGLADQPQHF. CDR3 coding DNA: TGTGCCAGCAGCGTAGGACTGGCTGATCAGCCCCAGCATTTT.

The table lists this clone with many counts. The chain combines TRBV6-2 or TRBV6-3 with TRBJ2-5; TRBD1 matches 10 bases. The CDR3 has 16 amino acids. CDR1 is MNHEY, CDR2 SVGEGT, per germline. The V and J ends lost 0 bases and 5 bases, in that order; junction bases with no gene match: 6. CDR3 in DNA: TGTGCCAGCAGTTACTCGGCGGGACAGGGGTACGAGACCCAGTACTTC. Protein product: CASSYSAGQGYETQYF.